A single sample is the source of the 13 T cell receptor beta chains below, sequenced in a study of shared clonotypes between healthy human individuals. Clones were sequenced by immunoSEQ multiplex PCR, and TCRdb holds only the in-frame ones, with some missing. In the table there are over 700,000 clones, just under 75% of which are singletons. The sequenced sample consisted of memory CD4+ T cells sorted from blood. As to subset: CD45RA-negative fraction. The receptors here all came from a woman in her thirties in good health.

This clone was seen a handful of times. CDR3 DNA: TGTGCCAGCAGTACCCGGACAGGGGCGGGCGAAAAACTGTTTTTT. This codes for CASSTRTGAGEKLFF. The chain has TRBV28 and TRBJ1-4; 9 nucleotides match TRBD1. CDR1 is MDHEN and CDR2 is SYDVKM in the germline V gene. Trimming removed 5 bases from V and 8 bases from J; junction bases left unmatched: 9. The CDR3 sequence is 15 residues long.

The rearrangement uses TRBV19 and TRBJ1-5; D unresolved. This CDR3 has 17 residues. Germline CDR1 LNHDA, CDR2 SQIVND (reference sequence). V shed 4 bases and J shed 7 bases, with 23 bases lying between them. CDR3 in DNA: TGTGCCAGTAGTAGTAGGTCGTCGGAGGGCCCCGGGCAGCCCCAGCATTTT. This translates into CASSSRSSEGPGQPQHF. The whole variable domain, remainder taken from reference TRBV19 and TRBJ1-5, is DGGITQSPKYLFRKEGQNVTLSCEQNLNHDAMYWYRQDPGQGLRLIYYSQIVNDFQKGDIAEGYSVSREKKESFPLTVTSAQKNPTAFYLCASSSRSSEGPGQPQHFGDGTRLSIL.

Points on this clone: This likely stems from a read error, as it lies one base from a far larger clone. The chain is built from TRBV7-2 and TRBJ1-1, with D possibly TRBD1 on 6 matching bases. Trimming took 2 bases from V and 7 from J, leaving 11 bases between them. CDR3 length equals 13 residues. Germline assignment: CDR1 SGHTA and CDR2 FQGNSA. The CDR3 nucleotides read TGTGCCAGCAGCTTAATTCTACAGGGTGAAGCTTTCTTT. Translated: CASSLILQGEAFF. Complete variable domain (other parts from reference TRBV7-2 and TRBJ1-1): GAGVSQSPSNKVTEKGKDVELRCDPISGHTALYWYRQSLGQGLEFLIYFQGNSAPDKSGLPSDRFSAERTGGSVSTLTIQRTQQEDSAVYLCASSLILQGEAFFGQGTRLTVV.

This rearrangement joins TRBV14 to TRBJ2-3; weak D call: TRBD2 (6 bases). CDR1 is SGHDN, CDR2 FVKESK, per germline. Trimming pared 1 base from V and 1 base from J, leaving 18 bases between. The CDR3 has 18 residues. CDR3 region: CASSQGTTGGGGTDTQYF. In DNA form, the CDR3 reads TGTGCCAGCAGCCAAGGGACTACCGGCGGAGGGGGCACAGATACGCAGTATTTT.

This clone was recorded only once. The chain employs TRBV28 and TRBJ2-5; tentatively, D is TRBD1 (5 bases). V lost 2 bases and J 4 bases, leaving 11 bases between the germline ends. CDR3 size: 14 residues. The germline V gene has CDR1 MDHEN and CDR2 SYDVKM. CDR3 coding DNA: TGTGCCAGCAGTTTACAGGGTCTACGAGAGACCCAGTACTTC. Its translation is CASSLQGLRETQYF.

The V call is TRBV28, the J call TRBJ2-7, with TRBD1 identical over 7 bases. J was trimmed by 4 bases and V by 3 bases; bases with no gene match: 9. CDR1 and CDR2 (germline): MDHEN, SYDVKM. This CDR3 contains 15 residues. The CDR3 coding sequence is TGTGCCAGCAGTTTTAAGGGGGCGGGTGGATACGAGCAGTACTTC. Translating it yields CASSFKGAGGYEQYF.

This clone was counted a few times. This chain joins TRBV6-6 and TRBJ2-5; 9 bases align to TRBD2. The germline V gene has CDR1 MNHNY and CDR2 SVGAGI (reference sequence). V shed 0 bases, J shed 2 bases, and the junction held 4 bases outside the gene matches. The CDR3 consists of 16 residues. The DNA for the CDR3 is TGTGCCAGCAGTTACTCACGGCGGGAGGGACAAGAGACCCAGTACTTC. Amino acid sequence: CASSYSRREGQETQYF.

This clone came up a few times. Just one base apart from a much larger clone, this may be a read error. The same CDR3 also results from other DNA sequences found in this sample. The CDR3 loop reads CASSPYNEQFF. DNA of the CDR3: TGTGCCAGCAGCCCTTACAATGAGCAGTTCTTC. The rearrangement links TRBV2 to TRBJ2-1; the D is unclear. Between the trimmed V and J ends, which lost 6 bases and 4 bases, there was a span of 4 bases. CDR1 is SNHLY and CDR2 is FYNNEI in the germline V gene. There are 11 residues in the CDR3.

This clone was counted once. The chain joins TRBV5-4 to TRBJ1-1; D gene unclear. The CDR3 loop spans 14 amino acids. Germline assignment: CDR1 SGHNT and CDR2 YYREEE (reference sequence). Trimming stripped 0 bases from V and 1 base from J, with 7 bases between. CDR3 amino acids: CASSLDPTNTEAFF. CDR3 sequence (DNA): TGTGCCAGCAGCTTGGACCCGACGAACACTGAAGCTTTCTTT.

The J gene is TRBJ1-2, the V gene TRBV4-1; D unresolved. CDR1 is MGHRA and CDR2 is YSYEKL in the germline V gene. V was trimmed by 4 bases and J by 1 base, leaving 28 bases between them. This CDR3 is 20 amino acids long. CDR3 sequence (DNA): TGCGCCAGCAGCCTAAGAGTTAAGTCAAACAGTTCGGGGATTAACTATGGCTACACCTTC. It codes for CASSLRVKSNSSGINYGYTF.

The V call is TRBV18, the J call TRBJ2-7; D gene unclear. Germline-derived CDR1 and CDR2 are KGHSH and LQKENI. This CDR3 contains 12 residues. Trimming pared 3 bases from V and 5 bases from J, leaving 8 bases between. CDR3 protein: CASSPPRDEQYF. CDR3 sequence (DNA): TGTGCCAGCTCACCTCCTCGGGACGAGCAGTACTTC.

The rearrangement uses TRBV7-9 and TRBJ2-7, with TRBD1 identical over 10 bases. The CDR3 is made up of 15 amino acids. The J segment lost 2 bases and the V segment lost 5 bases, leaving 6 bases of the junction unmatched. In germline, CDR1 is SEHNR, CDR2 FQNEAQ (reference sequence). The CDR3 spells CASSPGTGVPYEQYF. The CDR3 nucleotides are TGTGCCAGCAGCCCGGGGACAGGGGTTCCCTACGAGCAGTACTTC.

This clone was counted ten times or more. The gene calls are TRBV5-1 and TRBJ1-1, with TRBD1 matching over 9 bases. This CDR3 spans 17 amino acids. V gave up 4 bases and J gave up 0 bases; unmatched junction bases: 10. Germline values: CDR1 SGHRS, CDR2 YFSETQ. CDR3 nucleotides: TGCGCCAGCAGCCCATGGACAGGGGATAACATGAACACTGAAGCTTTCTTT. Encoded protein: CASSPWTGDNMNTEAFF.